Included here is one T cell receptor beta chain sequence, with context. As yet, its antigen is unknown. The study ran its PCR with 60 Vbeta and 13 Jbeta primers. Only in-frame clones appear in the TCRdb table, and some are missing; sequencing was by immunoSEQ multiplex PCR. The repertoire holds about 140,000 clones, with about four fifths as singletons. This sample was included in a study of cytomegalovirus exposure and HLA in healthy donors. Whole-study context: Out of 170 million or so T cells, an earlier analysis found more than 95 million unique TCR beta sequences in total.

Germline CDR1 is GTSNPN and CDR2 is SVGIG (reference sequence). V lost 3 bases, J lost 2 bases, and 8 bases stayed unmatched. This CDR3 is built from 15 residues. General study points: Highest at DRB1 and lowest at HLA-C, TCR association rates differed among HLA loci in a later analysis.

The chain recombines TRBV30 with TRBJ2-5, with 8 positions matching TRBD2. The clonotype was recovered from a male donor in good health and CMV-seronegative. Sequencing was performed on PBMCs. The CDR3 sequence is CAWRTLGGEQETQYF. As DNA, the CDR3 is TGTGCCTGGAGGACCCTCGGGGGGGAACAAGAGACCCAGTACTTC.